The clone carrying this T cell receptor (beta chain) was recorded only once. The CDR3 totals 14 residues. With V trimmed by 6 bases and J by 1 base, 3 bases remained unmatched. Germline CDR1 is SEHNR and CDR2 is FQNEAQ (reference sequence). This sample was taken from a study of cytomegalovirus exposure and HLA in healthy donors. The PCR had 60 Vbeta and 13 Jbeta primers. In the study's own analysis: As a later analysis found, there were about 80 million unique TCR beta chains, of which around 10 million were shared. Data came from immunoSEQ multiplex PCR; TCRdb stores just in-frame clones and leaves some out. The V and J calls and clone size come from that table; D and trimming were worked out from the DNA. This table holds 150,000 to 200,000 clones, around 82% found once.

Sequenced material: PBMCs. This sequence originates from a man aged 55 to 69 in good health and CMV-seronegative. The V call is TRBV7-9, the J call TRBJ1-1, with 9 bases identical to TRBD1. The CDR3 sequence: CASSWGQGNTEAFF. The CDR3 region has the DNA TGTGCCAGCAGTTGGGGACAGGGGAACACTGAAGCTTTCTTT.